The TCR beta chain under discussion was sequenced for a study of CD8 T cells in ankylosing spondylitis. Overall study findings and caveats: It was reported that disease-linked clones were significantly enriched in matched ankylosing spondylitis synovial fluid. Earlier studies detected some motif variants in reactive arthritis synovial fluid and blood. Within ankylosing spondylitis blood, a TCR beta motif made up of under 10 highly homologous variants appeared to be characteristic.

This clonotype was recorded a few times. Antigen specificity is unknown. Germline V gives CDR1 LGHNA, CDR2 YNFKEQ. Trimming took 3 bases from V and 0 from J, leaving 9 bases between them. This CDR3 region has 15 residues. Quantitative barcoded 5'-RACE was used to prepare TCR beta libraries. TCRdb re-derived calls from the 5' RACE reads in MiXCR, one entry per CDR3 protein. Of some 340,000 distinct CDR3 sequences in the sample, approximately 15% were seen once. The sample taken for sequencing was blood, either unsorted or a sorted T cell fraction (not recorded which). The chain couples TRBV4-2 to TRBJ2-1; no firm D call. The sequence was collected from a male donor with ankylosing spondylitis or in good health (not recorded which). This CDR3 reads CASSQGHTSYNEQFF. CDR3 coding DNA: TGTGCCAGCAGCCAGGGCCATACCTCCTACAATGAGCAGTTCTTC.